There are a few counts of the clone carrying this T cell receptor beta chain. Its target is unknown. Germline loops: CDR1 SGHAT, CDR2 FQNNGV. CDR3 length: 13 residues. V shed 1 base and J shed 2 bases, with 6 bases lying between them. TCRdb re-analysed the 5' RACE reads in MiXCR, keeping a single row per CDR3 protein. This table has approximately 550,000 distinct CDR3 sequences, around 22% appearing once. The sample originates from a study of identical twins. Study results and limitations: Insertions were fewer in abundant cord blood beta clonotypes, whereas memory repertoires showed none of this pattern. Sharing of beta out-of-frame sequences by twins showed a weaker excess. Partial confounding of zero-insertion analyses by invariant MAIT and iNKT cells was possible.

These same records also appear under a second study, on yellow fever vaccine responses in identical twins. That investigation notes: It has been reported that, in twins, the vaccine T cell response seemed partly convergent and partly personalized.

The V gene is TRBV11-2, the J gene TRBJ2-7; D call uncertain. This receptor was taken from a woman aged 18-35 years in good health. The sample consisted of CD4+ T cells sorted from blood. Here the CDR3 reads CASSLGYTYEQYV. CDR3 bases: TGTGCCAGCAGCTTAGGGTATACCTACGAGCAGTACGTC.